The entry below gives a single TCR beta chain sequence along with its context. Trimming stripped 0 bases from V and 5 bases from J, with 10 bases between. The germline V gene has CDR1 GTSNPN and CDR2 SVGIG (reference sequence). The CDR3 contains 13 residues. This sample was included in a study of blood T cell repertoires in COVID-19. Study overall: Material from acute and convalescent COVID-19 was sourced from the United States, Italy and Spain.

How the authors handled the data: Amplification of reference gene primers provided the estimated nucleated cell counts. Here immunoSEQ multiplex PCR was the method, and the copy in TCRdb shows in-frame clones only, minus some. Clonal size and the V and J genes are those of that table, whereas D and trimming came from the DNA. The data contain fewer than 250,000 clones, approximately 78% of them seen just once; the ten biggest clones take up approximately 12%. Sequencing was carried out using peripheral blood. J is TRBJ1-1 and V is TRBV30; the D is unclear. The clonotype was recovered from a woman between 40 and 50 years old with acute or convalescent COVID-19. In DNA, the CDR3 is TGTGCCTGGAGTGTACCAGGAGGTACTGAAGCTTTCTTT. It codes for CAWSVPGGTEAFF.